This TCR beta chain was retrieved from a study of radiotherapy plus CTLA-4 blockade in lung cancer. This clone was detected only once. Assay: immunoSEQ multiplex PCR; the TCRdb copy retains only in-frame clones and omits some. The profile covers some 110,000 clones, with roughly 86% appearing a single time and about 3.3% taken by the ten largest. Germline CDR1 and CDR2: MNHEY and SVGAGI. The CDR3 is 13 amino acids. V was pared by 6 bases and J by 3 bases, with 11 bases between. The genes are TRBV6-5 and TRBJ1-1, with a tentative D call TRBD1 (6 bases). The source was peripheral blood, collected from a patient treated with radiotherapy plus ipilimumab. This clonotype was obtained from a human donor with non-small cell lung cancer that progressed on radiotherapy plus ipilimumab. Some clones in this sample may be carry-over from other donors' samples. DNA for the CDR3: TGTGCCAGCAGATGGGGGGCCGACACTGAAGCTTTCTTT. As protein: CASRWGADTEAFF.